Listed below are T cell receptor beta chains from one sample, sequenced in a study of CD8 T cells in ankylosing spondylitis. TCRdb called the 5' RACE reads again in MiXCR, with one record for every CDR3 protein. This table has approximately 220,000 distinct CDR3 sequences, around 24% appearing once. The sequencing input was blood, either unsorted or a sorted T cell fraction (not recorded which). Every receptor here comes from a male donor with ankylosing spondylitis or in good health (not recorded which). Each CDR3 is given with its conserved first and last residue. A D gene is named only where the DNA matches it firmly.

J gene | V gene | CDR3 length | D gene | CDR3 protein
TRBJ2-7 | TRBV7-8 | 19 | - | CASSLAGRGNPMTEYEQYF
TRBJ2-6 | TRBV6-1 | 14 | - | CASATGSGANVLTF
TRBJ2-7 | TRBV20-1 | 11 | - | CSASDRYEQYF
TRBJ2-4 | TRBV10-3 | 17 | TRBD1 | CAISDTARTGTENIQYF
TRBJ2-3 | TRBV20-1 | 15 | TRBD2 | CSAVRTSGRTDTQYF
TRBJ1-2 | TRBV20-1 | 13 | - | CSASPPGLYGYTF
TRBJ2-1 | TRBV29-1 | 14 | - | CSVVRGRTYNEQFF
TRBJ2-1 | TRBV5-5 | 16 | - | CASSLQGSPSYNEQFF
TRBJ2-7 | TRBV10-3 | 13 | - | CASRDSKKDEQYF
TRBJ1-5 | TRBV6-5 | 15 | TRBD1 | CASSFGQGLDQPQHF
TRBJ2-2 | TRBV20-1 | 14 | TRBD1 | CSASEAGGNGELFF
TRBJ2-7 | TRBV7-8 | 13 | - | CASSSQSTYEQYF
TRBJ2-1 | TRBV4-1 | 16 | - | CASSQDPVSIGGEQFF
TRBJ2-3 | TRBV4-1 | 15 | - | CASSQGWQVSDTQYF
TRBJ2-7 | TRBV20-1 | 15 | - | CSARDGRAVNYEQYF
TRBJ2-7 | TRBV6-5 | 11 | - | CASRQGLEQYF
TRBJ2-1 | TRBV10-3 | 15 | TRBD1 | CAAEPGQGTNNEQFF
TRBJ2-1 | TRBV12-3/TRBV12-4 | 15 | TRBD2 | CASSSLAVRLNEQFF
TRBJ2-2 | TRBV9 | 17 | - | CASSAVSMRTNTGELFF
TRBJ2-3 | TRBV6-2/TRBV6-3 | 14 | - | CASSYSESTDTQYF
TRBJ2-5 | TRBV20-1 | 14 | TRBD2 | CSAPSGVREETQYF
TRBJ2-7 | TRBV5-1 | 14 | - | CASSLGDLLGEQYF
TRBJ1-2 | TRBV2 | 11 | - | CASRVGYGYTF
TRBJ2-2 | TRBV9 | 15 | - | CASKGSPQDTGELFF
TRBJ2-1 | TRBV10-3 | 16 | TRBD2 | CAISAPGLADTMKQFF
TRBJ2-1 | TRBV20-1 | 15 | - | CSASRPDSRGNEQFF
TRBJ2-3 | TRBV5-1 | 16 | - | CASSLEGSTKGDTQYF
TRBJ2-7 | TRBV6-1 | 14 | - | CASSPLGRHHEQYF
TRBJ2-7 | TRBV20-1 | 14 | - | CSAREHGISYEQYF
TRBJ1-2 | TRBV20-1 | 14 | - | CSARLGANLYGYTF
TRBJ2-2 | TRBV18 | 19 | TRBD2 | CASSPRTSAGTSNTGELFF